This paragraph reports one T cell receptor beta chain. The data were taken from a study of blood T cell repertoires in COVID-19. Study as a whole: Researchers got acute and convalescent COVID-19 samples from the United States, Italy and Spain. From T cells, B-cell-depleted T cells, or PBMCs came the material, which was cDNA or gDNA.

Original processing notes: Reference gene primer amplification gave nucleated cell count estimates. Measured with immunoSEQ multiplex PCR; TCRdb has only the in-frame clones, and not every one. V and J calls and clone size are copied from that table; D and trimming were computed from the DNA. Of about 300,000 clones in the sample, less than 85% are singletons; the top ten hold about 1.6%. The sample comprised peripheral blood. The TCR comes from a human donor with COVID-19, enrolled during active disease. The donor label of this sample is uncertain.

In nucleotides, the CDR3 is TGTGCCAGCAGCCCACTAGGGACAGGGGGTCCAGATACGCAGTATTTT. Translated, it gives CASSPLGTGGPDTQYF. The chain couples TRBV7-3 to TRBJ2-3, with 11 bases fitting TRBD1. The germline V gene encodes CDR1 SGHTA and CDR2 FQGTGA. V lost 5 bases and J lost 4; bases outside the gene matches: 8. The CDR3 loop spans 16 amino acids. The full variable domain, its missing parts supplied by reference TRBV7-3 and TRBJ2-3, is GAGVSQTPSNKVTEKGKYVELRCDPISGHTALYWYRQSLGQGPEFLIYFQGTGAADDSGLPNDRFFAVRPEGSVSTLKIQRTERGDSAVYLCASSPLGTGGPDTQYFGPGTRLTVL.